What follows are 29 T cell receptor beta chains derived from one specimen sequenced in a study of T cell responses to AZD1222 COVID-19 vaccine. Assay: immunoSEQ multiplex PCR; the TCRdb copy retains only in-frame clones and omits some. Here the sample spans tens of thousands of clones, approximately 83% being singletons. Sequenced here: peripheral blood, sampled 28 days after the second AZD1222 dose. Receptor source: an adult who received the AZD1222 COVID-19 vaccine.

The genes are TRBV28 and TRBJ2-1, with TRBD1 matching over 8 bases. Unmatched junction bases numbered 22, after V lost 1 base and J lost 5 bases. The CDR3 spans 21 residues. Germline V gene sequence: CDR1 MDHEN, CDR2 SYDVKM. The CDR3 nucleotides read TGTGCCAGCAGTTTATTTCGGCTTGACAGGGGAGGAATAGTGTCCAACAATGAGCAGTTCTTC. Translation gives CASSLFRLDRGGIVSNNEQFF. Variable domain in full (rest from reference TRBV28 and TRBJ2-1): DVKVTQSSRYLVKRTGEKVFLECVQDMDHENMFWYRQDPGLGLRLIYFSYDVKMKEKGDIPEGYSVSREKKERFSLILESASTNQTSMYLCASSLFRLDRGGIVSNNEQFFGPGTRLTVL.

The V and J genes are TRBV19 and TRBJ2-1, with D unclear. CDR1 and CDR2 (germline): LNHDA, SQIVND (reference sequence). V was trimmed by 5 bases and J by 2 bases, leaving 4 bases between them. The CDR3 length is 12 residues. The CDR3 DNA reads TGTGCCAGTAGTGCTACCTACAATGAGCAGTTCTTC. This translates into CASSATYNEQFF.

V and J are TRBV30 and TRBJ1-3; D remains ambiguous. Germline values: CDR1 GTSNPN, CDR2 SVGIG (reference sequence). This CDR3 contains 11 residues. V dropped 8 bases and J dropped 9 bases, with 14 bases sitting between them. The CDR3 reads CASADSFTIYF. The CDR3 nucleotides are TGTGCCAGCGCTGACTCCTTCACCATATATTTT.

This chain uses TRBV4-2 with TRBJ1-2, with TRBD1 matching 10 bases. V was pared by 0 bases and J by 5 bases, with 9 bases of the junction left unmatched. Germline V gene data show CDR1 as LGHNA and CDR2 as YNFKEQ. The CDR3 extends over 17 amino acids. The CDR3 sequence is CASSQEVTAGQGYGYTF. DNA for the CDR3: TGTGCCAGCAGCCAAGAAGTTACAGCGGGACAGGGGTATGGCTACACCTTC.

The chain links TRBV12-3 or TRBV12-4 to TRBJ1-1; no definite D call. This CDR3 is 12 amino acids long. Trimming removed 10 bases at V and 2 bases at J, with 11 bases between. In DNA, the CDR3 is TGTGCCACCTCCCCCCGAAACACTGAAGCTTTCTTT. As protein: CATSPRNTEAFF.

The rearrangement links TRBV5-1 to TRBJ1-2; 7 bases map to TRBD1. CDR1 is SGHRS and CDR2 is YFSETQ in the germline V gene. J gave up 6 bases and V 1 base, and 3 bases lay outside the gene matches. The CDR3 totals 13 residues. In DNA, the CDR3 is TGCGCCAGCAGCTTGACAGGGGCGGATGGCTACACCTTC. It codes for CASSLTGADGYTF.

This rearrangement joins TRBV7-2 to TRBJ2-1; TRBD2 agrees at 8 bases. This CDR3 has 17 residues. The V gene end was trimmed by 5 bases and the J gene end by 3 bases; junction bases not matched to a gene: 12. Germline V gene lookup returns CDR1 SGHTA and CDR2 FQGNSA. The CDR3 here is CASSPGGAGVGYNEQFF. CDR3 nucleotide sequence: TGTGCCAGCAGCCCCGGGGGAGCGGGAGTTGGCTACAATGAGCAGTTCTTC.

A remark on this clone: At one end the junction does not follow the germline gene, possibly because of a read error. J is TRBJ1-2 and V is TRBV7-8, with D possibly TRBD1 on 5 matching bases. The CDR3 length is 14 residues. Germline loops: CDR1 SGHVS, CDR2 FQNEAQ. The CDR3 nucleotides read TGTGCCAGCAGCTTAGGGGGGGATCGCTCTGGCTACACCTTT. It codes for CASSLGGDRSGYTF.

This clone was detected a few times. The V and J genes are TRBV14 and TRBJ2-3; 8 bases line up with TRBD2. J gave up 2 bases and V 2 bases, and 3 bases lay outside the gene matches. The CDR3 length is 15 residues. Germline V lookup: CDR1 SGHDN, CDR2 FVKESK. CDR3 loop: CASSQQLAATDTQYF. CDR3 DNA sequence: TGTGCCAGCAGCCAACAACTAGCGGCCACAGATACGCAGTATTTT.

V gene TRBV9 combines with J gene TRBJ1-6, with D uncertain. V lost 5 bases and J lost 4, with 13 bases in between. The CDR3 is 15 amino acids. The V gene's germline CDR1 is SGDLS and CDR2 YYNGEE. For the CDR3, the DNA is TGTGCCAGCAGTGCGATGGAGGATTATAATTCACCCCTCCACTTT. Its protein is CASSAMEDYNSPLHF.

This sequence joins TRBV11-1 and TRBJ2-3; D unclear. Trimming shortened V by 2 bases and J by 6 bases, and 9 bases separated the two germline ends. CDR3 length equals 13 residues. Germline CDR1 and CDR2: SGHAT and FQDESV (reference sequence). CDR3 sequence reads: CASSLKFADTQYF. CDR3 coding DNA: TGTGCCAGCAGCTTAAAGTTTGCGGATACGCAGTATTTT.

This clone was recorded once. CDR3 in amino acids: CASSQPGRSETQYF. DNA for the CDR3: TGTGCCAGCAGCCAACCAGGGAGGTCGGAGACCCAGTACTTC. The chain combines TRBV4-2 with TRBJ2-5, with D perhaps TRBD2 (6 bases). Trimming removed 2 bases at V and 5 bases at J, with 12 bases between. Germline CDR1 and CDR2: LGHNA and YNFKEQ. The CDR3 runs 14 residues.

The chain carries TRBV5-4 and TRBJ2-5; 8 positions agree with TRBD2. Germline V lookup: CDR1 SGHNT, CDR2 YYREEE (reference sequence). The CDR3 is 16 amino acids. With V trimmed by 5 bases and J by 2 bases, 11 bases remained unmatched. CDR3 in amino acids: CASSRGGPGPQETQYF. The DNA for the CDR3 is TGTGCCAGCAGTCGCGGGGGGCCGGGTCCTCAAGAGACCCAGTACTTC. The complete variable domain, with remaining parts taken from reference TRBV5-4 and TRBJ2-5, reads ETGVTQSPTHLIKTRGQQVTLRCSSQSGHNTVSWYQQALGQGPQFIFQYYREEENGRGNFPPRFSGLQFPNYSSELNVNALELDDSALYLCASSRGGPGPQETQYFGPGTRLLVL.

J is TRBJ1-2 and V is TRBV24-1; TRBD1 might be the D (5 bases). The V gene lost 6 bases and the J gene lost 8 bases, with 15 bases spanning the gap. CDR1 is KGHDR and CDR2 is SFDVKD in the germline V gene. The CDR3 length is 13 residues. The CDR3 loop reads CATSTPPGTGYTF. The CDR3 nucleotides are TGTGCCACCAGTACACCGCCAGGGACCGGCTACACCTTC.

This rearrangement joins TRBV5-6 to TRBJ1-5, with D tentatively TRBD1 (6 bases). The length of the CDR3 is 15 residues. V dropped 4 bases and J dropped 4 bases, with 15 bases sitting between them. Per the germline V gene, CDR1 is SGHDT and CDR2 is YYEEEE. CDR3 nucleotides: TGTGCCAGCAGCCCGCACGGGACACAGAATCAGCCCCAGCATTTT. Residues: CASSPHGTQNQPQHF.

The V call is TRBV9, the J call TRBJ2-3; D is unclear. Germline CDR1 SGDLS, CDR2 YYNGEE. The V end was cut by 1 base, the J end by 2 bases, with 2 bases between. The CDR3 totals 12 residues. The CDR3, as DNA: TGTGCCAGCAGCGTAACCACAGATACGCAGTATTTT. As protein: CASSVTTDTQYF.

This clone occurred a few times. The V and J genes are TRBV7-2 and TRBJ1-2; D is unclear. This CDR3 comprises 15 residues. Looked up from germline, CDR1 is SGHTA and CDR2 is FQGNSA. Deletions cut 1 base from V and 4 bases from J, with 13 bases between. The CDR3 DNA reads TGTGCCAGCAGCTTAGATTCGGGAATTACCTATGGCTACACCTTC. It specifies CASSLDSGITYGYTF. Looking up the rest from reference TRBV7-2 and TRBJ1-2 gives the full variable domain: GAGVSQSPSNKVTEKGKDVELRCDPISGHTALYWYRQSLGQGLEFLIYFQGNSAPDKSGLPSDRFSAERTGGSVSTLTIQRTQQEDSAVYLCASSLDSGITYGYTFGSGTRLTVV.

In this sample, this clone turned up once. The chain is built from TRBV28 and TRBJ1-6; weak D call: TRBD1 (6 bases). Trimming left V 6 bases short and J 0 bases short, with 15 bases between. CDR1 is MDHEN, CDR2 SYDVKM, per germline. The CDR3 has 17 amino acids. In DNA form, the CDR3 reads TGTGCCAGCAGAGAAATAAGGGGGAGCTCCTATAATTCACCCCTCCACTTT. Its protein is CASREIRGSSYNSPLHF.

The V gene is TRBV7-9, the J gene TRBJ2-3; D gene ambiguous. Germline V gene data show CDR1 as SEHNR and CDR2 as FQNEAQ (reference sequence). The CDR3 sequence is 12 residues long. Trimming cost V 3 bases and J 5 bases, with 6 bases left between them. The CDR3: CASSFQVDTQYF. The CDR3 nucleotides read TGTGCCAGCAGCTTTCAGGTAGATACGCAGTATTTT.

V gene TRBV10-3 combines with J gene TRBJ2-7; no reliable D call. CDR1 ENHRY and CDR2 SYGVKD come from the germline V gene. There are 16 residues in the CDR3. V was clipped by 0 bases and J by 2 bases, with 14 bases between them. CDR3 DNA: TGTGCCATCAGTGAGTCGGGTCACGGTGGGACCTACGAGCAGTACGTC. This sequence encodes CAISESGHGGTYEQYV.

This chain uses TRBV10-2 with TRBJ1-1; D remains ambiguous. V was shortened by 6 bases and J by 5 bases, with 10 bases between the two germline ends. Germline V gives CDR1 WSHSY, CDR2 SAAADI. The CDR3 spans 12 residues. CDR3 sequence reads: CASRSPETEAFF. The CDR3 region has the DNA TGCGCCAGCAGATCCCCGGAGACTGAAGCTTTCTTT.

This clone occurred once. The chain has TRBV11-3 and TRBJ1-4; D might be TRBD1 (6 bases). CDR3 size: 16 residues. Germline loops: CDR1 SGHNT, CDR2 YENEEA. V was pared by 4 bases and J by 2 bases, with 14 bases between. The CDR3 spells CASSSTGFVTNEKLFF. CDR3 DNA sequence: TGTGCCAGCAGCTCAACAGGGTTCGTTACTAATGAAAAACTGTTTTTT. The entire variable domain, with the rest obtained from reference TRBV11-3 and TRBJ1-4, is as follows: EAGVVQSPRYKIIEKKQPVAFWCNPISGHNTLYWYLQNLGQGPELLIRYENEEAVDDSQLPKDRFSAERLKGVDSTLKIQPAELGDSAVYLCASSSTGFVTNEKLFFGSGTQLSVL.

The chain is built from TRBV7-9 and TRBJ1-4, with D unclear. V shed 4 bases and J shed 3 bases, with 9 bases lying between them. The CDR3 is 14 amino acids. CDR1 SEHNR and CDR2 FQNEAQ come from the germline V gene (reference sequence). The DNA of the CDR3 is TGTGCCAGCAGCTCAGGCATCGCTAATGAAAAACTGTTTTTT. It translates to CASSSGIANEKLFF.

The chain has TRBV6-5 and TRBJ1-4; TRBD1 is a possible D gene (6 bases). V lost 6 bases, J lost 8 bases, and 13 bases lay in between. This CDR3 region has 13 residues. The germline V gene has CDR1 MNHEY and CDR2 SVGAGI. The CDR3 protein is CASSRQELEKLFF. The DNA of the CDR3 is TGTGCCAGCAGCCGACAGGAGCTCGAAAAACTGTTTTTT.

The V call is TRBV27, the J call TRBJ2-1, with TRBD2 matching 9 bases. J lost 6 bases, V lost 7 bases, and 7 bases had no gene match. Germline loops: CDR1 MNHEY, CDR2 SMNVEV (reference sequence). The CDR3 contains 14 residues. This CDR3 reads CASKGLAKTNEQFF. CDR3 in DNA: TGTGCCAGCAAGGGACTAGCTAAAACCAATGAGCAGTTCTTC.

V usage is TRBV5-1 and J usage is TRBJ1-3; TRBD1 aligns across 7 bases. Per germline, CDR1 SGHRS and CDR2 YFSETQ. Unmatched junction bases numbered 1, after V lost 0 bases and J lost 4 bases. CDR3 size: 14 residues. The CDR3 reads CASSLATGGNTIYF. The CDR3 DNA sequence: TGCGCCAGCAGCTTGGCGACAGGGGGAAACACCATATATTTT.

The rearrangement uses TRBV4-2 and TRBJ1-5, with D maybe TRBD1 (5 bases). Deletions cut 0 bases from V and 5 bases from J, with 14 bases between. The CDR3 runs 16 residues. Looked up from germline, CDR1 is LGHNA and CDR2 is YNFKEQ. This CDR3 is CASSQDLRTGDQPQHF. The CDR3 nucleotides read TGTGCCAGCAGCCAAGATCTTAGGACGGGGGATCAGCCCCAGCATTTT.

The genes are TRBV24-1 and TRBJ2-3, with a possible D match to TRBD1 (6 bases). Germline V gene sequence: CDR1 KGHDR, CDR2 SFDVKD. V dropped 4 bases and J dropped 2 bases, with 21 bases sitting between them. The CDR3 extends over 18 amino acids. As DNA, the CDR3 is TGTGCCACCAGTGAGGCCCGATCTGGTGGGGGCTACACAGATACGCAGTATTTT. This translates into CATSEARSGGGYTDTQYF.

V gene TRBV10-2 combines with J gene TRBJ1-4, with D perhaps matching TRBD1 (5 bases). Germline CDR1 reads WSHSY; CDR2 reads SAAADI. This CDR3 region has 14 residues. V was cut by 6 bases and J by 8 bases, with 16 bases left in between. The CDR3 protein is CASRGDWIGEKLFF. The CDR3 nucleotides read TGCGCCAGCAGGGGGGACTGGATTGGAGAAAAACTGTTTTTT.